The 19 T cell receptor beta chains below come from one sample, sequenced in a study of T-cell reconstitution after alpha-beta-depleted transplantation in children. As it was prepared, the TCRbeta library received unique molecular identifiers. TCRdb ran MiXCR on the PCR reads and lists one entry per CDR3 protein. Among under 100,000 distinct CDR3 sequences listed, around 15% were seen once. Here the sequenced sample was PBMCs, mostly from graft donor cells, taken 180 days after TCRalphabeta/CD19-depleted stem cell transplant. The receptors derive from a male patient aged 2 to 10 who had a stem cell transplant for acute lymphoblastic leukemia, so the T cells may come from the graft donor.

At least ten counts were recorded for this clonotype. The chain couples TRBV10-3 to TRBJ2-1, with TRBD2 as a possible D gene (6 bases). The CDR3 loop spans 12 amino acids. Trimming pared 8 bases from V and 9 bases from J, leaving 14 bases between. The germline CDR1 and CDR2 sequences are ENHRY and SYGVKD. In DNA, the CDR3 is TGTGCCATCCGGGAGTGGGGCGGTGAGCAGTTCTTC. Its protein is CAIREWGGEQFF.

This clonotype was seen a handful of times. The chain combines TRBV29-1 with TRBJ2-4; maybe TRBD2 (7 bases). V lost 5 bases and J lost 1, with 12 bases in between. The CDR3 covers 14 residues. CDR1 is SQVTM, CDR2 ANQGSEA, per germline. The CDR3 nucleotides are TGCAGCGTTTCGGGGGGCCGCGCCAAAAACATTCAGTACTTC. Its protein is CSVSGGRAKNIQYF.

The V call is TRBV20-1, the J call TRBJ2-1; 8 positions agree with TRBD2. Germline CDR1 reads DFQATT; CDR2 reads SNEGSKA (reference sequence). The trim removed 5 bases at V and 0 bases at J, leaving 6 bases unmatched. The CDR3 extends over 15 amino acids. The DNA of the CDR3 is TGCAGTGCTTTAGCGGGGCCGGACTCCTACAATGAGCAGTTCTTC. Translating it yields CSALAGPDSYNEQFF.

V usage is TRBV6-1 and J usage is TRBJ1-1; 9 bases are shared with TRBD1. From germline, CDR1 is MNHNS and CDR2 SASEGT. J lost 5 bases, V lost 6 bases, and 16 bases had no gene match. The CDR3 is 17 residues long. The CDR3 is CASSPVPGQGMRTEAFF. CDR3 DNA: TGTGCCAGCAGCCCTGTCCCGGGACAGGGAATGAGGACTGAAGCTTTCTTT.

The gene calls are TRBV4-1 and TRBJ1-1, with D perhaps matching TRBD1 (6 bases). The V gene's germline CDR1 is MGHRA and CDR2 YSYEKL. The CDR3 covers 16 residues. The ends were cut back, 1 base at V and 0 bases at J, with 12 bases in the middle. The CDR3 is CASSQVEGVMNTEAFF. The CDR3 DNA follows: TGCGCCAGCAGCCAAGTCGAGGGGGTTATGAACACTGAAGCTTTCTTT.

J is TRBJ2-3 and V is TRBV10-3, with D uncertain. Trimming left V 0 bases short and J 6 bases short, with 10 bases between. The CDR3 consists of 14 residues. Looked up from germline, CDR1 is ENHRY and CDR2 is SYGVKD. CDR3 loop: CAISESPGQDTQYF. The CDR3 coding sequence is TGTGCCATCAGTGAGTCGCCCGGCCAGGATACGCAGTATTTT.

In this sample, this clonotype turned up a few times. The chain links TRBV9 to TRBJ2-3, with a weak D call TRBD2 (5 bases). This CDR3 has 14 residues. CDR1 is SGDLS, CDR2 YYNGEE, per germline. Trimming shortened V by 4 bases and J by 6 bases, and 15 bases separated the two germline ends. The CDR3 nucleotides read TGTGCCAGCAGCCCCAGGACTCACGGGGATACGCAGTATTTT. Its protein product is CASSPRTHGDTQYF.

In this sample, this clonotype turned up a few times. This chain uses TRBV5-1 with TRBJ1-4; 8 bases are a match to TRBD1. CDR1 and CDR2 from the germline V gene are SGHRS and YFSETQ. This CDR3 comprises 14 residues. The J segment lost 5 bases and the V segment lost 2 bases, leaving 2 bases of the junction unmatched. CDR3 sequence (DNA): TGCGCCAGCAGCTTCAGGACAGGGAATGAAAAACTGTTTTTT. It is translated as CASSFRTGNEKLFF. Full variable domain (rest looked up from reference TRBV5-1 and TRBJ1-4): KAGVTQTPRYLIKTRGQQVTLSCSPISGHRSVSWYQQTPGQGLQFLFEYFSETQRNKGNFPGRFSGRQFSNSRSEMNVSTLELGDSALYLCASSFRTGNEKLFFGSGTQLSVL.

This clonotype was observed a handful of times. This sequence joins TRBV20-1 and TRBJ2-3, with 8 bases identical to TRBD2. V was clipped by 2 bases and J by 4 bases; unmatched bases: 11. The V gene's germline CDR1 is DFQATT and CDR2 SNEGSKA (reference sequence). CDR3 length: 16 residues. The CDR3: CSARNGTRSTADTQYF. The CDR3 coding sequence is TGCAGTGCTAGAAATGGGACTAGGAGTACGGCAGATACGCAGTATTTT.

There are many counts of this clonotype. This chain links TRBV12-3 or TRBV12-4 with TRBJ2-5; no clear D gene. The CDR3 covers 14 residues. Trimming took off 1 base at V and 5 bases at J, with 11 bases between the two ends. The DNA for the CDR3 is TGTGCCAGCAGTTTAGTCCCCGCGCGCGAGACCCAGTACTTC. This codes for CASSLVPARETQYF.

A few counts support this clonotype. The chain has TRBV20-1 and TRBJ2-4, with TRBD1 identical over 9 bases. Germline-derived CDR1 and CDR2 are DFQATT and SNEGSKA (reference sequence). V lost 5 bases and J lost 1; bases outside the gene matches: 12. This CDR3 spans 17 amino acids. The CDR3 protein is CSAWGQGGYGAKNIQYF. The CDR3 region has the DNA TGCAGTGCTTGGGGACAGGGCGGTTATGGTGCCAAAAACATTCAGTACTTC.

V gene TRBV15 combines with J gene TRBJ1-2; D unclear. The germline V gene encodes CDR1 LNHNV and CDR2 YYDKDF (reference sequence). The CDR3 loop spans 15 amino acids. Deletions cut 0 bases from V and 9 bases from J, with 17 bases between. The CDR3 nucleotides are TGTGCCACCAGCAGAGATCTCCTGAGCCACCCCAGCTACACCTTC. The encoded protein is CATSRDLLSHPSYTF.

The sample holds a few counts of this clonotype. The chain combines TRBV20-1 with TRBJ1-1; D may be TRBD1 (6 bases). Looked up from germline, CDR1 is DFQATT and CDR2 is SNEGSKA (reference sequence). Trimming cost V 1 base and J 1 base, with 10 bases left between them. The CDR3 loop spans 14 amino acids. The CDR3 DNA sequence: TGCAGTGCTAGAGCCGGGACACCGAACACTGAAGCTTTCTTT. Amino acids: CSARAGTPNTEAFF.

The J gene is TRBJ2-1, the V gene TRBV7-2; the match to TRBD2 covers 11 bases. CDR1 SGHTA and CDR2 FQGNSA come from the germline V gene. V trimming: 5 bases; J trimming: 4 bases; junction bases outside the gene matches: 4. The CDR3 totals 15 residues. Here the CDR3 reads CASSPSGGPYNEQFF. CDR3 bases: TGTGCCAGCAGCCCTAGCGGGGGGCCATACAATGAGCAGTTCTTC.

The CDR3 reads CASSPGGSPVQYF. CDR3 bases: TGTGCCAGCAGCCCCGGGGGGAGCCCCGTGCAGTACTTC. The chain employs TRBV6-1 and TRBJ2-7, with 7 bases matching TRBD2. The trim removed 6 bases at V and 9 bases at J, leaving 11 bases unmatched. Germline values: CDR1 MNHNS, CDR2 SASEGT. The CDR3 spans 13 residues.

This clonotype was detected only a few times. The V call is TRBV7-9, the J call TRBJ1-2; D might be TRBD1 (5 bases). The CDR3 contains 16 residues. Germline CDR1 is SEHNR and CDR2 is FQNEAQ (reference sequence). Trimming pared 3 bases from V and 1 base from J, leaving 15 bases between. This CDR3 is CASSLRFDRDNYGYTF. The CDR3 coding sequence is TGTGCCAGCAGCTTGAGGTTTGACAGAGATAACTATGGCTACACCTTC.

This clonotype was seen a few times. The V and J genes are TRBV12-3 or TRBV12-4 and TRBJ2-7; tentative D call: TRBD1 (5 bases). V dropped 5 bases and J dropped 2 bases, with 7 bases sitting between them. The CDR3 is made up of 12 amino acids. In nucleotides, the CDR3 is TGTGCCAGCAGTCAGGGCCCCTACGAGCAGTACTTC. This codes for CASSQGPYEQYF.

This clonotype was found many times. The chain joins TRBV6-5 to TRBJ1-2; D remains ambiguous. Trimming took off 2 bases at V and 0 bases at J, with 10 bases between the two ends. Germline V gene sequence: CDR1 MNHEY, CDR2 SVGAGI. CDR3 length: 15 amino acids. The CDR3 bases are TGTGCCAGCAGTTACACCCGGACTCCTAACTATGGCTACACCTTC. Translation gives CASSYTRTPNYGYTF.

The chain couples TRBV20-1 to TRBJ2-7; no clear D gene. The germline gives CDR1 DFQATT, CDR2 SNEGSKA (reference sequence). V was pared by 6 bases and J by 0 bases, with 12 bases between. This CDR3 region has 13 residues. The CDR3 coding sequence is TGCAGTGCCGTATCCCAGAGCTCCTACGAGCAGTACTTC. This sequence encodes CSAVSQSSYEQYF.